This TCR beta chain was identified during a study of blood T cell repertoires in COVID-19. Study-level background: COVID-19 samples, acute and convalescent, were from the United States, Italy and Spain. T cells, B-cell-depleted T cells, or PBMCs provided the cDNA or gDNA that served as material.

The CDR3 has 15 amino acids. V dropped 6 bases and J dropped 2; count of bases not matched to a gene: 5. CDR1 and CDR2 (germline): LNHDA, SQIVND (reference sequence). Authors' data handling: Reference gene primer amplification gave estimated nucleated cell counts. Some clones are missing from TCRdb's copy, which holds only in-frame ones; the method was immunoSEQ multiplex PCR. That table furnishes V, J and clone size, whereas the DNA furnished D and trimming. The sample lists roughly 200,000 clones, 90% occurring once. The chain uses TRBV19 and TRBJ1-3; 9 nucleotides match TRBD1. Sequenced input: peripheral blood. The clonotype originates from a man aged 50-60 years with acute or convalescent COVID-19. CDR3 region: CASSLGTGPGNTIYF. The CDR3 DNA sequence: TGTGCCAGTAGCCTTGGGACAGGGCCTGGAAACACCATATATTTT.